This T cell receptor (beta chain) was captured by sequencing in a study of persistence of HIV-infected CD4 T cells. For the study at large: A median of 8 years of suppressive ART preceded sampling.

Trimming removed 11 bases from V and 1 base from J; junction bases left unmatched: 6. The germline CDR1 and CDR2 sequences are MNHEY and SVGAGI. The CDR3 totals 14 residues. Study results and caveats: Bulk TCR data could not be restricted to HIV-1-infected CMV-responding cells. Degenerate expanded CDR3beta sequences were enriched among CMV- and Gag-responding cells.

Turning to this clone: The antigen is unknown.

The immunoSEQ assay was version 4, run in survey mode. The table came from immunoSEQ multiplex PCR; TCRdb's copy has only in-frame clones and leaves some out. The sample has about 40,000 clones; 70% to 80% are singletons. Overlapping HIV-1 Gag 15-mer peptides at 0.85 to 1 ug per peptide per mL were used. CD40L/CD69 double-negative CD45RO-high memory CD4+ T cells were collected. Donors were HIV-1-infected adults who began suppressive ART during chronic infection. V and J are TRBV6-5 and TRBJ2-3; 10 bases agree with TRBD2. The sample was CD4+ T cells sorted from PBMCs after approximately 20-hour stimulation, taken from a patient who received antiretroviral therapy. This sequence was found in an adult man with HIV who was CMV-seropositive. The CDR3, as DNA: TGTGCCTCACACCTAGCGGGGGGCACAGATACGCAGTATTTT. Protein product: CASHLAGGTDTQYF.